This passage covers 3 T cell receptor beta chains from one sample sequenced in a study of Graves' ophthalmopathy and Graves' hyperthyroidism. CDR3 regions of TCR beta were amplified from RNA transcripts. The authors performed first-round RT-PCR with HTBI primers and then a second-round multiplex PCR. One entry per CDR3 protein, called by TCRdb with MiXCR from the multiplex PCR reads. The data hold over 650,000 distinct CDR3 sequences, with roughly 39% observed a single time. Sequencing was done on a sample of peripheral blood. These TCRs come from an adult man with Graves' ophthalmopathy.

V usage is TRBV7-7 and J usage is TRBJ2-5, with no clear D. Trimming left V 3 bases short and J 4 bases short, with 12 bases between. The CDR3 loop spans 14 amino acids. Germline V gene data show CDR1 as SSHAT and CDR2 as FNYEAQ (reference sequence). CDR3 amino acids: CASSFDGPAETQYF. CDR3 nucleotides: TGTGCCAGCAGCTTCGATGGGCCCGCAGAGACCCAGTACTTC.

Notes on this clonotype: Germline is not matched at one junction end, which may reflect a read error. The V and J genes are TRBV2 and TRBJ1-5; TRBD1 is a possible D gene (6 bases). The CDR3 has 17 amino acids. Looked up from germline, CDR1 is SNHLY and CDR2 is FYNNEI. The CDR3 nucleotides read TGTCCCAGCAGCCAAGTTAGCACAGGGCATAGCAATCAGCCCCAGCATTTT. It specifies CPSSQVSTGHSNQPQHF.

The V call is TRBV7-2, the J call TRBJ1-6, with 10 nucleotides matching TRBD1. The CDR3 has 15 residues. V trimming: 3 bases; J trimming: 7 bases; junction bases outside the gene matches: 3. Germline CDR1 reads SGHTA; CDR2 reads FQGNSA. This CDR3 is CASSLATGGNSPLHF. DNA of the CDR3: TGTGCCAGCAGCTTGGCGACAGGGGGCAATTCACCCCTCCACTTT.